The clone carrying this TCR beta chain was observed many times. TCRdb re-called the 5' RACE reads through MiXCR, storing one row per CDR3 protein. Of some 54,000 distinct CDR3 sequences in the sample, roughly 7.4% were seen once. This specimen comes from a study of CD8 T cells in ankylosing spondylitis. From germline, CDR1 is SGHKS and CDR2 YYEKEE (reference sequence). The CDR3 totals 15 residues. Trimming removed 3 bases at V and 10 bases at J, with 17 bases between. The clonotype was recovered from a female donor with ankylosing spondylitis or in good health (not recorded which). This chain joins TRBV5-5 and TRBJ1-6, with D possibly matching TRBD1 (6 bases). The specimen sequenced was blood, either unsorted or a sorted T cell fraction (not recorded which). CDR3: CASSSKQGEVSPLHF. CDR3 DNA: TGTGCCAGCAGCTCCAAACAGGGAGAAGTGTCACCCCTCCACTTT.